The rows below give T cell receptor beta chains drawn from one sample of a study of T cells after yellow fever vaccination. TCRdb processed the 5' RACE reads anew with MiXCR; each CDR3 protein has one entry. The data contain about 260,000 distinct CDR3 sequences, about an eighth of them singletons. The input for sequencing was CD4+ T cells sorted from PBMCs, taken 45 days after the yellow fever booster vaccination. These receptors were taken from a man aged 30 to 39 who received the YFV17D yellow fever vaccine. The CDR3 runs from the conserved cysteine through the conserved F or W. A D gene is named only where the DNA matches it firmly. The size entry is marked missing in some rows and otherwise reads once, few, many or a size class.

j_call cdr3_length v_call d_call clone_size cdr3_aa cdr3_nt
TRBJ2-7 12 TRBV25-1 - few CASSGGTYEQYF TGTGCCAGCAGTGGAGGAACCTACGAGCAGTACTTC
TRBJ1-2 15 TRBV20-1 - few CSARDIPGANYGYTF TGCAGTGCTAGAGATATTCCGGGGGCTAACTATGGCTACACCTTC
TRBJ2-7 14 TRBV20-1 - few CSAPSGFRADEQYF TGCAGTGCTCCCTCCGGATTCAGGGCGGACGAGCAGTACTTC
TRBJ2-1 19 TRBV7-9 TRBD2 few CASSSLGTSGRAGYNEQFF TGTGCCAGCAGCAGCCTCGGGACTAGCGGGAGAGCGGGATACAATGAGCAGTTCTTC
TRBJ2-5 13 TRBV20-1 TRBD1 few CSAWGGQGETQYF TGCAGTGCCTGGGGGGGACAGGGGGAGACCCAGTACTTC
TRBJ2-5 13 TRBV12-3/TRBV12-4 - - CASSFTGTETQYF TGTGCCAGCAGTTTTACAGGGACAGAGACCCAGTACTTC
TRBJ2-2 15 TRBV5-1 - - CASSFGQTNTGELFF TGCGCCAGCAGCTTCGGACAGACGAACACGGGGGAGCTGTTTTTT
TRBJ1-5 12 TRBV6-1 TRBD1 - CASTDRDQPQHF TGTGCCAGTACAGACAGGGACCAGCCCCAGCATTTT
TRBJ2-1 12 TRBV5-1 - - CASSPFGGEQFF TGCGCCAGCAGCCCTTTCGGGGGTGAGCAGTTCTTC
TRBJ2-1 14 TRBV7-9 TRBD2 - CASRRWTSDNEQFF TGTGCCAGCAGACGCTGGACTAGTGACAATGAGCAGTTCTTC
TRBJ2-1 13 TRBV29-1 TRBD1 - CSLGTGKGYEQFF TGCAGCCTTGGGACAGGGAAAGGCTATGAGCAGTTCTTC
TRBJ2-2 14 TRBV10-3 - - CAISDRQSTGELFF TGTGCCATCAGTGATAGACAGTCCACCGGGGAGCTGTTTTTT
TRBJ2-7 15 TRBV5-6 TRBD1 - CASSLKGQGLYEQYF TGTGCCAGCAGCTTGAAAGGACAGGGGTTATACGAGCAGTACTTC
TRBJ2-5 15 TRBV7-2 - - CASTRPGGSGETQYF TGTGCCAGCACCCGACCCGGGGGTTCCGGCGAGACCCAGTACTTC
TRBJ2-3 15 TRBV7-8 - - CASSLRLTGTDTQYF TGTGCCAGCAGCTTAAGACTAACTGGCACAGATACGCAGTATTTT
TRBJ2-5 13 TRBV5-5 TRBD1 many CASSFTGEETQYF TGTGCCAGCAGCTTTACAGGGGAAGAGACCCAGTACTTC
TRBJ2-7 15 TRBV2 - few CASSERLSLSYEQYF TGTGCCAGCAGTGAAAGACTTTCCCTCTCCTACGAGCAGTACTTC
TRBJ1-3 15 TRBV12-3/TRBV12-4 - few CASSLAIFSGNTIYF TGTGCCAGCAGTTTAGCGATATTCTCTGGAAACACCATATATTTT
TRBJ2-3 15 TRBV5-1 TRBD2 - CASSSQRGFTDTQYF TGCGCCAGCAGCTCGCAGCGGGGATTCACAGATACGCAGTATTTT
TRBJ2-7 14 TRBV12-3/TRBV12-4 TRBD2 - CASRLTSGNYEQYF TGTGCCAGCAGACTGACTAGCGGGAACTACGAGCAGTACTTC
TRBJ2-1 13 TRBV12-3/TRBV12-4 - - CASSPLVSGEQFF TGTGCCAGCAGCCCACTAGTTTCGGGAGAGCAGTTCTTC
TRBJ2-3 14 TRBV20-1 TRBD2 - CSARLGGLADTQYF TGCAGTGCTAGGTTGGGGGGACTAGCCGATACGCAGTATTTT
TRBJ2-2 16 TRBV5-4 TRBD2 - CASSLITSGRTGELFF TGTGCCAGCAGCTTGATCACTAGCGGACGCACCGGGGAGCTGTTTTTT
TRBJ2-3 13 TRBV20-1 - many CSATSPTVDTQYF TGCAGTGCTACTTCCCCGACGGTAGATACGCAGTATTTT
TRBJ2-5 12 TRBV6-2/TRBV6-3 - few CASMQVQETQYF TGTGCCAGCATGCAGGTCCAAGAGACCCAGTACTTC
TRBJ1-2 13 TRBV12-3/TRBV12-4 TRBD1 few CASFDNRGNGYTF TGTGCCAGCTTTGATAACAGGGGAAATGGCTACACCTTC
TRBJ1-2 14 TRBV20-1 - - CSATPRGTSYGYTF TGCAGTGCTACCCCCAGGGGAACCTCCTATGGCTACACCTTC
TRBJ2-2 14 TRBV6-4 TRBD2 - CASSDGLVAGELFF TGTGCCAGCAGTGACGGACTAGTCGCCGGGGAGCTGTTTTTT
TRBJ1-1 11 TRBV12-3/TRBV12-4 - few CASSFSTEAFF TGTGCCAGCAGTTTTAGCACTGAAGCTTTCTTT
TRBJ2-7 16 TRBV7-2 - - CASSSSGGLQPYEQYF TGTGCCAGCAGTTCAAGTGGTGGACTGCAGCCCTACGAGCAGTACTTC
TRBJ2-2 14 TRBV12-3/TRBV12-4 - - CAMKIGAGTGELFF TGTGCCATGAAGATTGGCGCTGGCACCGGGGAGCTGTTTTTT
TRBJ2-1 12 TRBV20-1 - - CSASPSPDEQFF TGCAGTGCTAGTCCGTCACCGGATGAGCAGTTCTTC
TRBJ2-5 16 TRBV5-1 - - CASSYYVSTDAATQYF TGCGCCAGCAGCTACTACGTCTCGACAGACGCGGCGACCCAGTACTTC
TRBJ2-2 14 TRBV10-3 - - CAISEFGRNGELFF TGTGCCATCAGTGAATTTGGACGGAACGGGGAGCTGTTTTTT
TRBJ1-5 14 TRBV29-1 - many CSVDGGPGDQPQHF TGCAGCGTTGATGGAGGACCTGGAGATCAGCCCCAGCATTTT
TRBJ2-7 16 TRBV4-3 - - CASSQGSAGMVREQYF TGCGCCAGCAGCCAAGGATCGGCAGGGATGGTACGCGAGCAGTACTTC
TRBJ1-1 15 TRBV7-9 - - CASSFQTASNTEAFF TGTGCCAGCAGCTTCCAGACAGCGTCGAACACTGAAGCTTTCTTT
TRBJ2-7 15 TRBV20-1 TRBD1 - CSARPPGQGANEQYF TGCAGTGCTAGACCTCCGGGACAGGGGGCGAACGAGCAGTACTTC
TRBJ1-2 16 TRBV21-1 - few CASSKAKTGQFYGYTF TGTGCCAGCAGCAAAGCTAAAACGGGACAGTTCTATGGCTACACCTTC
TRBJ2-5 15 TRBV20-1 TRBD2 few CSARNVLAGLETQYF TGCAGTGCTAGAAATGTCCTAGCGGGATTGGAGACCCAGTACTTC
TRBJ2-2 15 TRBV3-1 TRBD2 - CASRGSGRATGELFF TGTGCCAGCAGGGGTAGCGGGAGGGCCACCGGGGAGCTGTTTTTT
TRBJ2-6 17 TRBV7-2 - few CAISLWDTPSGANVLTF TGTGCCATCTCTTTATGGGATACACCCTCTGGGGCCAACGTCCTGACTTTC
TRBJ2-7 12 TRBV29-1 - - CSVESAGYEQYF TGCAGCGTTGAATCAGCGGGCTACGAGCAGTACTTC
TRBJ2-3 12 TRBV5-1 - - CASSLDRGSQYF TGCGCCAGCAGCTTGGATCGGGGGTCGCAGTATTTT
TRBJ2-5 14 TRBV6-1 - few CASRTGRAQETQYF TGTGCCAGCAGGACAGGACGGGCCCAAGAGACCCAGTACTTC
TRBJ2-7 17 TRBV5-1 TRBD2 few CASSPLTSGRSSDEQYF TGCGCCAGCAGCCCTCTTACTAGCGGGAGGAGTTCAGACGAGCAGTACTTC
TRBJ1-5 15 TRBV7-2 - - CASSLGATLGQPQHF TGTGCCAGCAGCTTAGGTGCAACCCTGGGTCAGCCCCAGCATTTT
TRBJ1-2 15 TRBV4-3 - - CASSQDPGVNYGYTF TGCGCCAGCAGCCAAGACCCAGGGGTGAACTATGGCTACACCTTC
TRBJ1-5 12 TRBV20-1 - few CSARAQGQPQHF TGCAGTGCTAGGGCCCAAGGCCAGCCCCAGCATTTT
TRBJ1-2 13 TRBV20-1 TRBD1 - CSASQGERHGYTF TGCAGTGCTTCCCAGGGGGAACGGCATGGCTACACCTTC
TRBJ2-2 16 TRBV5-1 - - CASSLGPAPNTGELFF TGCGCCAGCAGCTTGGGCCCCGCACCAAACACCGGGGAGCTGTTTTTT
TRBJ2-7 15 TRBV5-5 - - CASSLLVTSSYEQYF TGTGCCAGCAGCTTACTCGTGACATCCTCCTACGAGCAGTACTTC
TRBJ1-4 14 TRBV20-1 TRBD1 few CSVNRGADPEKLFF TGCAGTGTTAACAGGGGTGCGGATCCAGAAAAACTGTTTTTT
TRBJ2-7 14 TRBV7-2 TRBD1 - CASSSGTGPYEQYF TGTGCCAGCAGCTCCGGGACAGGGCCCTACGAGCAGTACTTC
TRBJ1-1 15 TRBV12-3/TRBV12-4 - few CASSLAGARSTEAFF TGTGCCAGCAGTTTGGCCGGTGCGCGGAGCACTGAAGCTTTCTTT